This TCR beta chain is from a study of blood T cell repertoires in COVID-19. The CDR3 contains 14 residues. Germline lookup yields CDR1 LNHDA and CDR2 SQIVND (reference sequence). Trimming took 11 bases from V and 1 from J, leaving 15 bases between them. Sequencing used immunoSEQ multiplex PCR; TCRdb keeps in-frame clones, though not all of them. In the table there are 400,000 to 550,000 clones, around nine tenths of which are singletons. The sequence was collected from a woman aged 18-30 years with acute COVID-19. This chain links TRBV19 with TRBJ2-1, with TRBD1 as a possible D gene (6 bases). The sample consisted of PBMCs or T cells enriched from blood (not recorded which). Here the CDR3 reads CASSRGTSYNEQFF. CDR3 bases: TGTGCCTCGTCAAGGGGGACATCCTACAATGAGCAGTTCTTC.